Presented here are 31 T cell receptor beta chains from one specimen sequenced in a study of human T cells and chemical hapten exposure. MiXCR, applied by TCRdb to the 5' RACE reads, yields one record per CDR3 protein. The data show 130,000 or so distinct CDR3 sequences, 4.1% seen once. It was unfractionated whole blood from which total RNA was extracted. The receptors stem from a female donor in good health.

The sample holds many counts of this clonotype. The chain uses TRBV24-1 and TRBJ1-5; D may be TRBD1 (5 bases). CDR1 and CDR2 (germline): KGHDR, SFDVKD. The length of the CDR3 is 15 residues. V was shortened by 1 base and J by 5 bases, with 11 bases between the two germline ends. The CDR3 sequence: CATSDLVGRDQPQHF. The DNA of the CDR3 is TGTGCCACCAGTGATTTAGTGGGGCGGGATCAGCCCCAGCATTTT.

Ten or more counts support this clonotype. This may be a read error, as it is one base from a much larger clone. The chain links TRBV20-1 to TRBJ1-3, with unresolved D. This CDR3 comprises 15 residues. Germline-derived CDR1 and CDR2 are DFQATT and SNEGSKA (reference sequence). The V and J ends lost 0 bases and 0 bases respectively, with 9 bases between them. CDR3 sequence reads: CSARDRTCSGNTIYF. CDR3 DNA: TGCAGTGCTAGAGATCGAACCTGCTCTGGAAACACCATATATTTT.

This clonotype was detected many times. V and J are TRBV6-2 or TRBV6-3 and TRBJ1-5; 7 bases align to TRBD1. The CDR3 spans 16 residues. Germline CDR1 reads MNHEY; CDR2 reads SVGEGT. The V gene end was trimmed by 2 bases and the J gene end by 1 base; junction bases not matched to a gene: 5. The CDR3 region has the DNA TGTGCCAGCAGTTACGCGCAGACAGGGAGCAATCAGCCCCAGCATTTT. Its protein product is CASSYAQTGSNQPQHF.

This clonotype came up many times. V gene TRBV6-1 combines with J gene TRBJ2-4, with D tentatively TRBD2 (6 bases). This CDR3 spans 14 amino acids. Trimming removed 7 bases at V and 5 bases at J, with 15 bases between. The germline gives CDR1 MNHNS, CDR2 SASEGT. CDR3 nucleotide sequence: TGTGCCAGCACCCTGGGGGGTAGAGAAAACATTCAGTACTTC. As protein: CASTLGGRENIQYF.

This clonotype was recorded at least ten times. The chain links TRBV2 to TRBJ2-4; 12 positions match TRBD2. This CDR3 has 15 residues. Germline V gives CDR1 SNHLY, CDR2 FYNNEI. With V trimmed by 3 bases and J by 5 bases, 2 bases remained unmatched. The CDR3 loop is CASSDRTSGENIQYF. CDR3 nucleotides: TGTGCCAGCAGTGATAGGACTAGCGGGGAAAACATTCAGTACTTC. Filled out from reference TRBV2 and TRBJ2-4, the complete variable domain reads EPEVTQTPSHQVTQMGQEVILRCVPISNHLYFYWYRQILGQKVEFLVSFYNNEISEKSEIFDDQFSVERPDGSNFTLKIRSTKLEDSAMYFCASSDRTSGENIQYFGAGTRLSVL.

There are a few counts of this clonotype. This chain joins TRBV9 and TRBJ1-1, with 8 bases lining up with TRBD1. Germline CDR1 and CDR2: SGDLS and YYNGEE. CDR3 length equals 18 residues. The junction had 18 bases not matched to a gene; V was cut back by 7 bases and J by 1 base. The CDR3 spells CASSSPQGAGSGNTEAFF. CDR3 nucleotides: TGTGCCAGCTCATCTCCCCAGGGGGCGGGATCGGGGAACACTGAAGCTTTCTTT.

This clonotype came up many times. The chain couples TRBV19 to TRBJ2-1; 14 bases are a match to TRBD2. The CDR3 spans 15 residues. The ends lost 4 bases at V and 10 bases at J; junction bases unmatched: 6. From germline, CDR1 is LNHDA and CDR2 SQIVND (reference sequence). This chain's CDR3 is CASSTGTSGGWEQFF. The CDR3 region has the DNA TGTGCCAGTAGTACCGGGACTAGCGGGGGCTGGGAGCAGTTCTTC.

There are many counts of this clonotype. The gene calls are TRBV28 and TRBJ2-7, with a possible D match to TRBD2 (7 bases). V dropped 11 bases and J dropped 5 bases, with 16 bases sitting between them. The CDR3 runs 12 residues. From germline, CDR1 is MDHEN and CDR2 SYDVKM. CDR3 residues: CAPARGGHEQYF. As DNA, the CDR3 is TGTGCCCCTGCTAGGGGGGGCCACGAGCAGTACTTC.

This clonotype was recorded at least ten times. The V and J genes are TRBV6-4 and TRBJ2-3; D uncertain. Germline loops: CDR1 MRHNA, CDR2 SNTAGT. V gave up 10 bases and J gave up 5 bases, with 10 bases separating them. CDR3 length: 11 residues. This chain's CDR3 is CAITAVDTQYF. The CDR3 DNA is TGTGCCATTACGGCGGTAGATACGCAGTATTTT.

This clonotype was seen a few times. The CDR3 spells CATARSSTEAFF. CDR3 in DNA: TGTGCCACAGCAAGGTCGTCCACTGAAGCTTTCTTT. This chain connects TRBV14 to TRBJ1-1; D is ambiguous. V shed 10 bases and J shed 4 bases, with 13 bases lying between them. Germline CDR1 and CDR2: SGHDN and FVKESK. This CDR3 contains 12 residues.

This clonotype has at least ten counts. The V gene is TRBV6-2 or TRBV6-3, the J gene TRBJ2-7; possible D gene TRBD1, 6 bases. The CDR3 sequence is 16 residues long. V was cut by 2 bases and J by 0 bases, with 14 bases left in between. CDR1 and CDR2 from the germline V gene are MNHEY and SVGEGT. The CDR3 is CASSYASDRISYEQYF. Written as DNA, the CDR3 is TGTGCCAGCAGTTACGCCTCCGACAGGATCTCCTACGAGCAGTACTTC.

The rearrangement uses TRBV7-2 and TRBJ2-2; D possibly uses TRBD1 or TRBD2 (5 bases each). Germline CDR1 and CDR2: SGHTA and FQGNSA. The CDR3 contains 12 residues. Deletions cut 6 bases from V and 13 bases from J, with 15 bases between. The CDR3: CASRQNRGPLFF. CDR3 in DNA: TGTGCCAGCAGACAAAACCGGGGCCCGCTGTTTTTT.

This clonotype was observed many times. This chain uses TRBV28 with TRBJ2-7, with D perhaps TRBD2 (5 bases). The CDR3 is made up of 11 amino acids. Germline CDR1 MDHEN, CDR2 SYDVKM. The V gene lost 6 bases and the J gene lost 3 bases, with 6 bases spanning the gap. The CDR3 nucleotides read TGTGCCAGCAGCCGGGGCTACGAGCAGTACTTC. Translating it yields CASSRGYEQYF.

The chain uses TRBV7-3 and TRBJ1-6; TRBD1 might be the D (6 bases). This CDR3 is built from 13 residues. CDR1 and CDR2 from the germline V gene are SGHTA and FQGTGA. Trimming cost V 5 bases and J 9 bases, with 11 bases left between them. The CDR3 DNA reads TGTGCCAGCAGCGTCAAAGGGGGTTCACCCCTCCACTTT. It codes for CASSVKGGSPLHF.

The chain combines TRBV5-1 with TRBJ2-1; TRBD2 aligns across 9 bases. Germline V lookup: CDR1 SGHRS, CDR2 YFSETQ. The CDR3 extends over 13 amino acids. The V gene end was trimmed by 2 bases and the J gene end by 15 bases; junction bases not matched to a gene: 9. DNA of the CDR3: TGCGCCAGCAGCTTCGGACTAGCGCGACCGCGGTTCTTC. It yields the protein CASSFGLARPRFF.

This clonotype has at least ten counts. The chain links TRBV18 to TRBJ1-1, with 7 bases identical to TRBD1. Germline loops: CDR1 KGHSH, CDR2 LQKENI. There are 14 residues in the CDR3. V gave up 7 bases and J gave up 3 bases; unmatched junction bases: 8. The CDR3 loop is CASFNRGEDTEAFF. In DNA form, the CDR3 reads TGTGCCAGCTTCAACAGGGGAGAGGACACTGAAGCTTTCTTT. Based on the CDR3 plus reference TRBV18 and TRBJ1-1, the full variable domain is NAGVMQNPRHLVRRRGQEARLRCSPMKGHSHVYWYRQLPEEGLKFMVYLQKENIIDESGMPKERFSAEFPKEGPSILRIQQVVRGDSAAYFCASFNRGEDTEAFFGQGTRLTVV.

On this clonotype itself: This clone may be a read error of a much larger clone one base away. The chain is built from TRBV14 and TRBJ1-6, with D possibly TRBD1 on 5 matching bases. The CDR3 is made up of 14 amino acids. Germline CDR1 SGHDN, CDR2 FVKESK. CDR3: CASSPTAYNAPLHF. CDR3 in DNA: TGTGCCAGCAGCCCGACAGCGTATAATGCACCCCTCCACTTT.

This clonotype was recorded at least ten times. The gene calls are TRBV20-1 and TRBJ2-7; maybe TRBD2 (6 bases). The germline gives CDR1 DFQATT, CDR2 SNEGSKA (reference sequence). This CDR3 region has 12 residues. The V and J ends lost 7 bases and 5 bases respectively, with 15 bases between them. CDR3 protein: CSVNGGNDEQYF. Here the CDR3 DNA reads TGCAGTGTAAACGGGGGAAACGACGAGCAGTACTTC.

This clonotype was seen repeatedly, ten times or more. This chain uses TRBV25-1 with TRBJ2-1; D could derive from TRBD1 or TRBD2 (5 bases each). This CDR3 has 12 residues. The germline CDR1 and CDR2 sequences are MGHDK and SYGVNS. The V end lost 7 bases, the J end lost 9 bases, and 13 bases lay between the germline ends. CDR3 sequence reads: CASTFVGTEQFF. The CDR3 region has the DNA TGTGCCAGCACCTTCGTGGGGACTGAGCAGTTCTTC. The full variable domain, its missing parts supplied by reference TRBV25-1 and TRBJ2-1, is EADIYQTPRYLVIGTGKKITLECSQTMGHDKMYWYQQDPGMELHLIHYSYGVNSTEKGDLSSESTVSRIRTEHFPLTLESARPSHTSQYLCASTFVGTEQFFGPGTRLTVL.

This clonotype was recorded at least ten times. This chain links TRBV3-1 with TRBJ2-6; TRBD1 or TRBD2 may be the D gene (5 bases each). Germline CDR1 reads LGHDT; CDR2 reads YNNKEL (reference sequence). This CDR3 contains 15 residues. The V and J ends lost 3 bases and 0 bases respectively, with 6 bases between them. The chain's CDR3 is CASSQGVSGANVLTF. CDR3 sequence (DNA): TGTGCCAGCAGCCAGGGGGTCTCTGGGGCCAACGTCCTGACTTTC.

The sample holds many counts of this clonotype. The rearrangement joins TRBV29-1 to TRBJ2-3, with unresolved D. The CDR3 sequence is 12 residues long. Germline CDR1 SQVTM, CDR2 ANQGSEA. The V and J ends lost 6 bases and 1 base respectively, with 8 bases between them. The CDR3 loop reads CSVTAGTDTQYF. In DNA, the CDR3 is TGCAGCGTCACGGCTGGCACAGATACGCAGTATTTT.

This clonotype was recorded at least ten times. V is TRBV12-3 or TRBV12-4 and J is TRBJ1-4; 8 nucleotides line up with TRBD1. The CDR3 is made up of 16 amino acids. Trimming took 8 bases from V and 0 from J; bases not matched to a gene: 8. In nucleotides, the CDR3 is TGTGCCAGCGGACAGGGATCGACTGCAACTAATGAAAAACTGTTTTTT. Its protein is CASGQGSTATNEKLFF.

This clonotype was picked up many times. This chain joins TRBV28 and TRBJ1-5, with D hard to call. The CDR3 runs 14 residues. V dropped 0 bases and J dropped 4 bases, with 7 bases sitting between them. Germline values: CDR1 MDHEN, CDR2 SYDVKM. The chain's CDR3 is CASSLWGSNQPQHF. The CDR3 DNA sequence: TGTGCCAGCAGTTTATGGGGTTCGAATCAGCCCCAGCATTTT.

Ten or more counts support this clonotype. Here the CDR3 reads CASSQVAQTNTGELFF. The CDR3 DNA reads TGTGCCAGCAGCCAAGTCGCACAGACGAACACCGGGGAGCTGTTTTTT. The V call is TRBV3-1, the J call TRBJ2-2; D ambiguous. Trimming shortened V by 1 base and J by 0 bases, and 9 bases separated the two germline ends. The CDR3 runs to 16 residues. Germline loops: CDR1 LGHDT, CDR2 YNNKEL (reference sequence).

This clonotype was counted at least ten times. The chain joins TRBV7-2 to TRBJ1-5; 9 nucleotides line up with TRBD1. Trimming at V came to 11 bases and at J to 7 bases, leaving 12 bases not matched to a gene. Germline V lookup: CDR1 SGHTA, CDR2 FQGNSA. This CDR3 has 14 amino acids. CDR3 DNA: TGTGCCTCCTGGACAGGGGCCCTTGGGCAGCCCCAGCATTTT. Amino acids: CASWTGALGQPQHF.

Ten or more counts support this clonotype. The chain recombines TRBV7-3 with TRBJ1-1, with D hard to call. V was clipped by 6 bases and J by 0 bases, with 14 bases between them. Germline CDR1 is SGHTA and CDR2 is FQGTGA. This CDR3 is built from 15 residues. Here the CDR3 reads CASRPTTAMNTEAFF. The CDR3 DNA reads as TGTGCCAGCAGGCCGACGACGGCCATGAACACTGAAGCTTTCTTT.

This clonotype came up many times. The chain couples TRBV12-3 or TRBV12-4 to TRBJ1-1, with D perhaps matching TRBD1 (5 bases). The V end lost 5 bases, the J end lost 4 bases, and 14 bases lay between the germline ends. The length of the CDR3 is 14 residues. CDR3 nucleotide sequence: TGTGCCAGCAGTCTATCCTACAGGATCACTGAAGCTTTCTTT. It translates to CASSLSYRITEAFF.

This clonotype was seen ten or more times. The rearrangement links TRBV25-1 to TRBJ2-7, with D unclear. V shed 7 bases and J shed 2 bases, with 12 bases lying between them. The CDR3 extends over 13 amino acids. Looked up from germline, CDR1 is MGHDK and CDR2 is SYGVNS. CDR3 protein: CASISHETYEQYF. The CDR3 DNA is TGTGCCAGCATATCCCACGAAACCTACGAGCAGTACTTC.

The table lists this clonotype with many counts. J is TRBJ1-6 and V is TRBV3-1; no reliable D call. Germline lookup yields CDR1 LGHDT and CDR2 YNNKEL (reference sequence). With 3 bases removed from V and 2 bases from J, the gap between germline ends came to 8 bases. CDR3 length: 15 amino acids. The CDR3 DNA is TGTGCCAGCAGCCACGTCCCGACCTATAATTCACCCCTCCACTTT. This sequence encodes CASSHVPTYNSPLHF.

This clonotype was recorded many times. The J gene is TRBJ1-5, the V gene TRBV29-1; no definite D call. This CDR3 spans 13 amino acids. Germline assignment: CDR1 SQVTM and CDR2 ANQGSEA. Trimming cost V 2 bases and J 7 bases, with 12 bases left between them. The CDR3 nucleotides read TGCAGCGTTGAATACGGATTTGGGCAGCCCCAGCATTTT. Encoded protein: CSVEYGFGQPQHF.

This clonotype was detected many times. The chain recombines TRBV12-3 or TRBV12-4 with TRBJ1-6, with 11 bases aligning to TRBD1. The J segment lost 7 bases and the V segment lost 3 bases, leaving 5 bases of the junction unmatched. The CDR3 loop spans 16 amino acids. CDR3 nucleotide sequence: TGTGCCAGCAGTTTGGGGACAGGGGGTTTCAATTCACCCCTCCACTTT. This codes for CASSLGTGGFNSPLHF.